This record covers a single TCR beta chain. The germline V gene encodes CDR1 KGHDR and CDR2 SFDVKD. V dropped 5 bases and J dropped 7; count of bases not matched to a gene: 11. The CDR3 is 18 amino acids. Original analysis: The authors estimated nucleated cell counts from reference gene primer amplification. The protocol was immunoSEQ multiplex PCR, while the TCRdb copy is restricted to in-frame clones and leaves out a portion. That table gives V, J and clone size, and the DNA gave D and trimming. The sample records over 400,000 clones, 80% to 90% being singletons. This record comes from a study of blood T cell repertoires in COVID-19. Study summary: Sites across the United States, Italy and Spain contributed samples from acute and convalescent COVID-19.

The sample taken for sequencing was peripheral blood. The receptor was derived from a human donor in a cohort sampled during active COVID-19. The rearrangement uses TRBV24-1 and TRBJ2-2; 14 positions agree with TRBD2. The CDR3 nucleotides read TGTGCCACCAGTGTCACCCCGGGACTAGCGGGAGTTGGCGGGGAGCTGTTTTTT. Its protein is CATSVTPGLAGVGGELFF.